The clone carrying this T cell receptor (beta chain) was recorded a few times. Its target is not known. Regarding time point: persistent/refractory GD, antithyroid drugs over 5 years with positive TRAb. The TCR library was made from RNA extracted from PBMCs. These data originate in a study of regulatory T cells in long-lasting Graves disease. General study findings and limits: Favored usage of TRBV28, TRBJ1-2 and TRBJ2-5 was recorded in persistent disease. Reduced TCR diversity was observed in persistent Graves' patients versus newly diagnosed patients. Only a small sample size was used, which may have cut accuracy.

In building TCR beta libraries, iRepertoire HTBI primers were used together with Arm-PCR of CDR3 regions. Per the original methods: Across the samples, identification revealed fewer than 75 TRBV and around 13 TRBJ segments. TCRdb analysed the multiplex PCR reads with MiXCR anew, one entry per CDR3 protein. These V and J calls rely on TCRdb rather than the paper's analysis. Seen here are roughly 490,000 distinct CDR3 sequences, 22% observed once, and the top ten hold 10% to 15%. V was cut by 0 bases and J by 4 bases, with 5 bases left in between. This CDR3 is built from 12 residues. The germline gives CDR1 GTSNPN, CDR2 SVGIG (reference sequence).

This specimen consisted of peripheral blood mononuclear cells (PBMCs), obtained when the disease was refractory, from a patient treated with antithyroid drugs. This sequence was found in a female donor with Graves disease. The V call is TRBV30, the J call TRBJ2-3, with unresolved D. CDR3 amino acids: CAWSVRADTQYF. CDR3 nucleotides: TGTGCCTGGAGTGTACGAGCAGATACGCAGTATTTT.